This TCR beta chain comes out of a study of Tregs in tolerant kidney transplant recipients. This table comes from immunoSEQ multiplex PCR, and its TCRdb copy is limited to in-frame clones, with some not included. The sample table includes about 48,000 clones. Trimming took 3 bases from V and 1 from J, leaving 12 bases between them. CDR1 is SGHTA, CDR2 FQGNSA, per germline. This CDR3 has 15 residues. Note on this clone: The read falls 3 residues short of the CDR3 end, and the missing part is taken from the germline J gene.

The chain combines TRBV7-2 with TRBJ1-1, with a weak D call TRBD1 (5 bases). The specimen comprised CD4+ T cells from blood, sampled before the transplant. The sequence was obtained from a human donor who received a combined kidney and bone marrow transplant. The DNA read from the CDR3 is TGTGCCAGCAGCTTCGGCAGGGCGCGGAACACTGAA. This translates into CASSFGRARNTE. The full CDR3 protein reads CASSFGRARNTEAFF.